The next 15 T cell receptor beta chains were all read from a single sample in a study of cytomegalovirus exposure and HLA in healthy donors. The PCR ran on 60 Vbeta and 13 Jbeta primers. Profiled with immunoSEQ multiplex PCR; TCRdb holds only in-frame clones, not every one. The sample lists 170,000 or so clones, about three quarters occurring once. The sample consisted of PBMCs. The source of these receptors is a man between 35 and 55 years old in good health and CMV-seronegative.

The rearrangement links TRBV7-3 to TRBJ2-7; tentative D call: TRBD2 (5 bases). The V and J ends lost 2 bases and 4 bases respectively, with 18 bases between them. CDR3 length: 16 residues. The germline gives CDR1 SGHTA, CDR2 FQGTGA. CDR3 coding DNA: TGTGCCAGCAGCTTATTGACTTACGCGGGTAGATACGAGCAGTACTTC. Its translation: CASSLLTYAGRYEQYF.

The rearrangement links TRBV7-2 to TRBJ2-5; 12 bases are shared with TRBD2. The J segment lost 5 bases and the V segment lost 5 bases, leaving 12 bases of the junction unmatched. Germline CDR1 SGHTA, CDR2 FQGNSA. The CDR3 consists of 17 residues. CDR3 amino acids: CASSPTGLAGDSETQYF. In DNA, the CDR3 is TGTGCCAGCAGCCCAACGGGACTAGCGGGCGATTCGGAGACCCAGTACTTC.

Comments on this clone: At one of its ends the junction is not consistent with the germline gene, which may arise from a read error. The V and J genes are TRBV7-9 and TRBJ1-2, with a possible D match to TRBD1 (5 bases). Per germline, CDR1 SEHNR and CDR2 FQNEAQ (reference sequence). This CDR3 spans 12 amino acids. In DNA, the CDR3 is TGTTCCAGCAGCTTAGAGGGGTATGGCTACACCTTC. Its translation: CSSSLEGYGYTF.

The chain recombines TRBV12-1 with TRBJ1-6; the listed D gene, TRBD1, was not tested against the DNA. TRBV12-1 is reported as a pseudogene. The CDR3 sequence is 15 residues long. Here the CDR3 reads CASSSRQPYNSPLHF. The CDR3 DNA reads as TGTGCCAGCAGTTCCAGGCAACCCTATAATTCACCCCTCCACTTT.

The chain joins TRBV4-1 to TRBJ1-4; 8 bases are shared with TRBD1. The germline gives CDR1 MGHRA, CDR2 YSYEKL. Trimming at V came to 4 bases and at J to 8 bases, leaving 9 bases not matched to a gene. CDR3 length: 15 residues. The CDR3 bases are TGCGCCAGCAGCCGACCGGGACAGGAATACGAAAAACTGTTTTTT. Protein product: CASSRPGQEYEKLFF.

This chain uses TRBV10-3 with TRBJ1-5, with TRBD1 identical over 9 bases. J lost 4 bases, V lost 6 bases, and 13 bases had no gene match. Germline values: CDR1 ENHRY, CDR2 SYGVKD. This CDR3 comprises 17 residues. Here the CDR3 reads CAISPTGGQGSNQPQHF. CDR3 nucleotide sequence: TGTGCCATCAGCCCTACGGGGGGACAGGGCTCTAATCAGCCCCAGCATTTT.

This chain connects TRBV5-1 to TRBJ1-4, with D possibly TRBD1 on 6 matching bases. This CDR3 spans 14 amino acids. The V end lost 4 bases, the J end lost 3 bases, and 10 bases lay between the germline ends. The germline V gene has CDR1 SGHRS and CDR2 YFSETQ. CDR3 amino acids: CASSQGWANEKLFF. As DNA, the CDR3 is TGCGCCAGCAGCCAGGGGTGGGCTAATGAAAAACTGTTTTTT.

The chain combines TRBV7-9 with TRBJ2-3, with 12 bases aligning to TRBD2. The CDR3 contains 17 residues. Germline V CDR1 and CDR2: SEHNR, FQNEAQ (reference sequence). V lost 5 bases, J lost 2 bases, and 8 bases stayed unmatched. This chain's CDR3 is CASSKRTSGTLTDTQYF. In DNA form, the CDR3 reads TGTGCCAGCAGCAAAAGGACTAGCGGGACGCTCACAGATACGCAGTATTTT. Complete variable domain (other parts from reference TRBV7-9 and TRBJ2-3): DTGVSQNPRHKITKRGQNVTFRCDPISEHNRLYWYRQTLGQGPEFLTYFQNEAQLEKSRLLSDRFSAERPKGSFSTLEIQRTEQGDSAMYLCASSKRTSGTLTDTQYFGPGTRLTVL.

This chain joins TRBV10-3 and TRBJ1-3, with 9 bases fitting TRBD1. V trimming: 5 bases; J trimming: 0 bases; junction bases outside the gene matches: 2. The length of the CDR3 is 15 residues. Germline V gene lookup returns CDR1 ENHRY and CDR2 SYGVKD. The CDR3 reads CAISTTGGSGNTIYF. The DNA for the CDR3 is TGTGCCATCAGTACGACAGGGGGCTCTGGAAACACCATATATTTT.

This clone was picked up one time. V is TRBV9 and J is TRBJ2-1; 14 bases match TRBD2. J was trimmed by 2 bases and V by 4 bases; bases with no gene match: 11. In germline, CDR1 is SGDLS, CDR2 YYNGEE. The CDR3 length is 19 residues. The CDR3 nucleotides read TGTGCCAGCAGCCCTCGGAGGACTAGCGGGAGGAGCCCCTACAATGAGCAGTTCTTC. Its protein is CASSPRRTSGRSPYNEQFF.

This chain joins TRBV27 and TRBJ2-4; maybe TRBD2 (5 bases). The CDR3 totals 13 residues. Germline assignment: CDR1 MNHEY and CDR2 SMNVEV (reference sequence). V was shortened by 6 bases and J by 8 bases, with 14 bases between the two germline ends. The CDR3 bases are TGTGCCAGCAGGCGGGTTAATGGGGACATTCAGTACTTC. Translating it yields CASRRVNGDIQYF.

In regard to this clone: Mismatch with germline at one junction end may stem from a read error. V and J are TRBV7-9 and TRBJ1-6; D perhaps matches TRBD1 (5 bases). This CDR3 is built from 12 residues. CDR1 SEHNR and CDR2 FQNEAQ come from the germline V gene (reference sequence). The chain's CDR3 is CSSSYAGSPLHF. The DNA of the CDR3 is TGTTCCAGCAGCTACGCAGGGTCACCCCTCCACTTT.

This clone was found a few times. The chain has TRBV10-1 and TRBJ1-4; 9 bases fit TRBD1. The V and J ends lost 5 bases and 4 bases, in that order; junction bases with no gene match: 5. CDR1 is WNHNN and CDR2 is SYGVQD in the germline V gene (reference sequence). The CDR3 is made up of 15 amino acids. DNA of the CDR3: TGCGCCAGCAGTCAGGGGACAGGGTTTAATGAAAAACTGTTTTTT. It encodes CASSQGTGFNEKLFF.

V is TRBV4-1 and J is TRBJ1-6, with 7 bases fitting TRBD1. V lost 4 bases to trimming and J lost 9 bases; unmatched junction nucleotides: 15. Germline assignment: CDR1 MGHRA and CDR2 YSYEKL. The CDR3 is 17 amino acids. The CDR3 DNA reads TGCGCCAGCAGCCTCCTCGGGGCGGGACAGTTCAGTTCACCCCTCCACTTT. Translation gives CASSLLGAGQFSSPLHF.

This rearrangement joins TRBV6-5 to TRBJ2-7, with a possible D match to TRBD1 (5 bases). V dropped 2 bases and J dropped 5 bases, with 13 bases sitting between them. Germline V gene sequence: CDR1 MNHEY, CDR2 SVGAGI. The CDR3 extends over 14 amino acids. CDR3 nucleotides: TGTGCCAGCAGTTACGATCAGGGTGCGGACGAGCAGTACTTC. It is translated as CASSYDQGADEQYF.